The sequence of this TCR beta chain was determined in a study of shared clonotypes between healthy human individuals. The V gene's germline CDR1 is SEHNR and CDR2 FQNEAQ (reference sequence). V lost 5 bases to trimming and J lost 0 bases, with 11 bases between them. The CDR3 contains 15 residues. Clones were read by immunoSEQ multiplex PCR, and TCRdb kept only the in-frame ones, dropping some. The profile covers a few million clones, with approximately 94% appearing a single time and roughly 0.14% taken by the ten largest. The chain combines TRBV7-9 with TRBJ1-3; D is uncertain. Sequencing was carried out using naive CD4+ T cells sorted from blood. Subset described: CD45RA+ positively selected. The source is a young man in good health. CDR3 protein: CASSLQGSSGNTIYF. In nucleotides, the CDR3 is TGTGCCAGCAGCCTCCAAGGGAGCTCTGGAAACACCATATATTTT.